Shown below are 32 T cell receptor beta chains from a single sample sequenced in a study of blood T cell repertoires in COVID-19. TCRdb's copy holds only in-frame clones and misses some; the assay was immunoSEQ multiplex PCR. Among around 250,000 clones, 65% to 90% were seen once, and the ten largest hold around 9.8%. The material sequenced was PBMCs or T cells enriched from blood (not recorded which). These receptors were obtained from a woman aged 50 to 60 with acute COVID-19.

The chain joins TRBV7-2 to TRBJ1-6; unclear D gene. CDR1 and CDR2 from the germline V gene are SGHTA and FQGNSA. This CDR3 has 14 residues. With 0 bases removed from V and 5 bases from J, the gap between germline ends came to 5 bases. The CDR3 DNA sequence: TGTGCCAGCAGCTTAGCGCAGAATAATTCACCCCTCCACTTT. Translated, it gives CASSLAQNNSPLHF.

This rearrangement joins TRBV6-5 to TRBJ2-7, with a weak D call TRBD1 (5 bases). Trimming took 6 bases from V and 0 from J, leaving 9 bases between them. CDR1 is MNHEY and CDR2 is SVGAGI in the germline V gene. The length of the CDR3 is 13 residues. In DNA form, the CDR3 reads TGTGCCAGCAGGGCCGACAGCTCCTACGAGCAGTACTTC. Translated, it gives CASRADSSYEQYF.

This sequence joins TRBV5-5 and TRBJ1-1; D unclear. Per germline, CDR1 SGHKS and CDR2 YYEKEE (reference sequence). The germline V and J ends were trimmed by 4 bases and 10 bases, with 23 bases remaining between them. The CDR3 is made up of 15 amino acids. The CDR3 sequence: CASSAGEIHRRVAFF. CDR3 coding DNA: TGTGCCAGCAGCGCCGGAGAAATTCATAGGCGGGTAGCTTTCTTT.

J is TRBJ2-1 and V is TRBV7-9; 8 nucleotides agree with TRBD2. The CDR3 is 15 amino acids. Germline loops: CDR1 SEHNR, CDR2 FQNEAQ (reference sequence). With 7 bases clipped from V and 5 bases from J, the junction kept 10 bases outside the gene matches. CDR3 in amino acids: CASTPGTSLNNEQFF. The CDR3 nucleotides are TGTGCCAGCACTCCCGGGACTAGTCTGAACAATGAGCAGTTCTTC.

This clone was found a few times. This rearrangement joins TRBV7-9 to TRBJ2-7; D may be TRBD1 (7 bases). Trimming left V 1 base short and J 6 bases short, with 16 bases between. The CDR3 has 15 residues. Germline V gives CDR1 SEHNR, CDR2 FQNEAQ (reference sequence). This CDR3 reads CASSLVQGPGAEQYF. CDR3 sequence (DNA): TGTGCCAGCAGCTTAGTACAGGGGCCGGGGGCCGAGCAGTACTTC.

The CDR3 DNA follows: TGTGCCAGTAGAGCAGGGGCGAACACTGAAGCTTTCTTT. It codes for CASRAGANTEAFF. V and J are TRBV19 and TRBJ1-1; D may be TRBD1 (6 bases). The V gene lost 6 bases and the J gene lost 1 base, with 9 bases spanning the gap. CDR1 and CDR2 (germline): LNHDA, SQIVND (reference sequence). CDR3 length: 13 residues.

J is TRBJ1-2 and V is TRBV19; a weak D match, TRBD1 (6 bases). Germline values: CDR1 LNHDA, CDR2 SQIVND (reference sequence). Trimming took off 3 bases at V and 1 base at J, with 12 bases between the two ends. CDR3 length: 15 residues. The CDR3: CASSMGRDINYGYTF. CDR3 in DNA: TGTGCCAGTAGTATGGGCCGGGACATTAACTATGGCTACACCTTC.

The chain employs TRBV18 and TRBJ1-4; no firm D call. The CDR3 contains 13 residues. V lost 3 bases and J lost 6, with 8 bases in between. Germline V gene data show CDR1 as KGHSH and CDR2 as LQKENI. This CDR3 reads CASSPRRDEKLFF. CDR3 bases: TGTGCCAGCTCACCCCGAAGAGATGAAAAACTGTTTTTT.

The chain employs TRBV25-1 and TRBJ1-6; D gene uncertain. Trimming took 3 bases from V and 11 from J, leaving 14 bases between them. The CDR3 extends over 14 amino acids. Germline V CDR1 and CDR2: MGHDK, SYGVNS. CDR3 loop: CASSDHSYDPPLHF. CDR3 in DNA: TGTGCCAGCAGTGACCACAGTTATGACCCACCCCTCCACTTT. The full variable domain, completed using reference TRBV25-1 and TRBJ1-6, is EADIYQTPRYLVIGTGKKITLECSQTMGHDKMYWYQQDPGMELHLIHYSYGVNSTEKGDLSSESTVSRIRTEHFPLTLESARPSHTSQYLCASSDHSYDPPLHFGNGTRLTVT.

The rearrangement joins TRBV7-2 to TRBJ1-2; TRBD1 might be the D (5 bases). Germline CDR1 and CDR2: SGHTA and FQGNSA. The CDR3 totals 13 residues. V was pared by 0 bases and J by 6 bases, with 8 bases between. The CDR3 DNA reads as TGTGCCAGCAGCTTAGCGCAGGGCCATGGCTACACCTTC. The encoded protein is CASSLAQGHGYTF.

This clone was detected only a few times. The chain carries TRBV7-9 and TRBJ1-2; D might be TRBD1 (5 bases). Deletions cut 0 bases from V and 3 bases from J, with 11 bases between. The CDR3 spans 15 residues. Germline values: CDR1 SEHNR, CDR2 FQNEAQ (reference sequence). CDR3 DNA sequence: TGTGCCAGCAGCTTAGCGATCCAGGGTCACTATGGCTACACCTTC. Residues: CASSLAIQGHYGYTF.

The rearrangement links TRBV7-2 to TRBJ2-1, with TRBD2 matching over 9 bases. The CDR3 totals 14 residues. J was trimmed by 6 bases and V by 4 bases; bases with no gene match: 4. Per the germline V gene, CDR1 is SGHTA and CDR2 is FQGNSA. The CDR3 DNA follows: TGTGCCAGCAGCTCGGGACTAGCCTTCAATGAGCAGTTCTTC. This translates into CASSSGLAFNEQFF.

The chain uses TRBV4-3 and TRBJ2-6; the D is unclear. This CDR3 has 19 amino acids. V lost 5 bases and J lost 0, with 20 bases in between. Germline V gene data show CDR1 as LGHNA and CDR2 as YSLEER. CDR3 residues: CASSARPYDKSSGANVLTF. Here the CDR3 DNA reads TGCGCCAGCAGCGCACGCCCCTACGACAAAAGCTCTGGGGCCAACGTCCTGACTTTC.

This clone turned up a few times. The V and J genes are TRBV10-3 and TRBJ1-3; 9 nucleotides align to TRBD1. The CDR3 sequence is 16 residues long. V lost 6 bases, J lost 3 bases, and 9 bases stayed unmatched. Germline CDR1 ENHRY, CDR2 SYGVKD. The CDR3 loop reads CAISSDRGEYGNTIYF. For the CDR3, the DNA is TGTGCCATCAGCTCGGACAGGGGCGAATATGGAAACACCATATATTTT.

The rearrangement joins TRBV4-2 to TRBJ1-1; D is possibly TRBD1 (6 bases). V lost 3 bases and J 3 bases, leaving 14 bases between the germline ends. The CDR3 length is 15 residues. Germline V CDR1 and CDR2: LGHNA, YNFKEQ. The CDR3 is CASSQGQVQYTEAFF. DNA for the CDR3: TGTGCCAGCAGCCAGGGACAAGTCCAGTACACTGAAGCTTTCTTT.

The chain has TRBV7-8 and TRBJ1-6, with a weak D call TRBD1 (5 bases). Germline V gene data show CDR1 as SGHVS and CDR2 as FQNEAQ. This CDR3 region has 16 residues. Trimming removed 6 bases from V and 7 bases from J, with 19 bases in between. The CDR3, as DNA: TGTGCCAGCAGTCCAAGGGCGCGGGAGGGGAATTCACCCCTCCACTTT. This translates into CASSPRAREGNSPLHF.

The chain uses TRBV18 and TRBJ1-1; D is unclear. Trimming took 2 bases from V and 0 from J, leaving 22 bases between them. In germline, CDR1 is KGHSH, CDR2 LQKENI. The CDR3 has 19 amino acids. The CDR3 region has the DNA TGTGCCAGCTCACCAGTCGAGGGCCTCGGGAATTTTATGAACACTGAAGCTTTCTTT. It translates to CASSPVEGLGNFMNTEAFF.

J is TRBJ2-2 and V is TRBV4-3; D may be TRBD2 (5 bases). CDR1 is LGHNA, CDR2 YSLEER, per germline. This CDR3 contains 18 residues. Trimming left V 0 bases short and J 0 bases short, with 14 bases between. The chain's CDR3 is CASSQDYGPAANTGELFF. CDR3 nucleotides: TGCGCCAGCAGCCAAGATTACGGGCCAGCGGCGAACACCGGGGAGCTGTTTTTT.

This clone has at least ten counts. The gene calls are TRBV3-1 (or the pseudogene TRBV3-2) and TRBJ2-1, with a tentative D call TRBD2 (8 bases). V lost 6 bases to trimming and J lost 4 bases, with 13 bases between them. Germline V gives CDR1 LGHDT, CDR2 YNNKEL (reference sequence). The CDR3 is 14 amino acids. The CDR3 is CASRSGGQYNEQFF. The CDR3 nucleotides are TGTGCCAGCAGAAGCGGGGGACAGTACAATGAGCAGTTCTTC.

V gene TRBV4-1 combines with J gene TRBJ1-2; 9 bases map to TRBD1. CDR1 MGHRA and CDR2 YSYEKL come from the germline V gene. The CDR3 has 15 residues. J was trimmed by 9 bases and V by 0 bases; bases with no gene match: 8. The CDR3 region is CASSQDPGQGGSYTF. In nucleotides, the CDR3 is TGCGCCAGCAGCCAAGACCCGGGACAGGGAGGGAGCTACACCTTC.

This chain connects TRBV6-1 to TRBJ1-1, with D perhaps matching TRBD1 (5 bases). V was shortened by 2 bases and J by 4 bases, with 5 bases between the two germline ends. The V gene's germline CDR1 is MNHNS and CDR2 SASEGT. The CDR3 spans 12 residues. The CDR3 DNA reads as TGTGCCAGCAGTGAAAGGGGCACTGAAGCTTTCTTT. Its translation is CASSERGTEAFF.

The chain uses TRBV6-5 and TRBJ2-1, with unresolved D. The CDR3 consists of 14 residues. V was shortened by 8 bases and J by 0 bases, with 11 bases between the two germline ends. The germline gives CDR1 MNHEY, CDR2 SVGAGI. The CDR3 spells CASGESVSYNEQFF. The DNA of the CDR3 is TGTGCCAGCGGAGAGTCAGTCTCCTACAATGAGCAGTTCTTC.

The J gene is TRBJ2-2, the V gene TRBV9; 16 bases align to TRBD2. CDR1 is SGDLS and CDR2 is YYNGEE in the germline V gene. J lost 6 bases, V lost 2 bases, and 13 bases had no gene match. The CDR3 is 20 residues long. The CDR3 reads CASSVTPRLGTSGGAGELFF. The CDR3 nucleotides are TGTGCCAGCAGCGTCACCCCTCGACTCGGGACTAGCGGGGGGGCCGGGGAGCTGTTTTTT.

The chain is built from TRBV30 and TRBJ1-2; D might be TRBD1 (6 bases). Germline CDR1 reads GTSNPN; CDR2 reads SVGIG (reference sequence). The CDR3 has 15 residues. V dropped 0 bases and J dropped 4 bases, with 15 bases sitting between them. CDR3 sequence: CAWSVQGVGGYGYTF. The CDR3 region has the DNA TGTGCCTGGAGTGTACAGGGTGTAGGGGGCTATGGCTACACCTTC.

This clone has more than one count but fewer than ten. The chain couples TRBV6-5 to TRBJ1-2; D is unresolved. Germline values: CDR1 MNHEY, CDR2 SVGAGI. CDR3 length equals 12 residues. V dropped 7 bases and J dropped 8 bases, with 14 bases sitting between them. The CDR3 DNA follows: TGTGCCAGCACTCACGAAGGGAGGGGCTACACCTTC. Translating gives CASTHEGRGYTF.

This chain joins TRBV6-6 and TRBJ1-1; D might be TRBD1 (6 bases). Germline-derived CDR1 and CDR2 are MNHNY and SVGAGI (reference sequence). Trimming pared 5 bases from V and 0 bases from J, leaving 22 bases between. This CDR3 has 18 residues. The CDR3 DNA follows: TGTGCCAGCAGTCGACGTCCAGGGGCGACCTCTCTGAACACTGAAGCTTTCTTT. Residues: CASSRRPGATSLNTEAFF.

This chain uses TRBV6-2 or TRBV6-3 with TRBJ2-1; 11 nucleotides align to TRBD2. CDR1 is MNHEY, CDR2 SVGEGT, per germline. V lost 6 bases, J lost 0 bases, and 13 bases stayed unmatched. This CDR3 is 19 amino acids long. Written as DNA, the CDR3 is TGTGCCAGCAGCCAAACGGGACTAGCGGTCAGGAGCTCCTACAATGAGCAGTTCTTC. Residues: CASSQTGLAVRSSYNEQFF.

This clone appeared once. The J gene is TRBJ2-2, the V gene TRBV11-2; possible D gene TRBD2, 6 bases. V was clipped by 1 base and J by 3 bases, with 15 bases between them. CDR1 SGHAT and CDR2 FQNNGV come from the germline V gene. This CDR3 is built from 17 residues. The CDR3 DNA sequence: TGTGCCAGCAGCTTAGCTAACCCGGGACTGCACACCGGGGAGCTGTTTTTT. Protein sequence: CASSLANPGLHTGELFF. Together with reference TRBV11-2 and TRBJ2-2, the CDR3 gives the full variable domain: EAGVAQSPRYKIIEKRQSVAFWCNPISGHATLYWYQQILGQGPKLLIQFQNNGVVDDSQLPKDRFSAERLKGVDSTLKIQPAKLEDSAVYLCASSLANPGLHTGELFFGEGSRLTVL.

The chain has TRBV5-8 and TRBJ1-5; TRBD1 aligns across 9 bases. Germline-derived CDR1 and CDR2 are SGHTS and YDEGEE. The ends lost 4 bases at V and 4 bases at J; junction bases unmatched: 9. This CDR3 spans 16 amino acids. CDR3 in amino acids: CASSQVQGAVNQPQHF. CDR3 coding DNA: TGTGCCAGCAGCCAAGTACAGGGGGCTGTGAATCAGCCCCAGCATTTT.

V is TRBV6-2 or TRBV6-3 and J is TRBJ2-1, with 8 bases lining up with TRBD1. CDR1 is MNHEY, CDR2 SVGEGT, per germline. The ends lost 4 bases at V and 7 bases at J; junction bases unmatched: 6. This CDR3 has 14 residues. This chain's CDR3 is CASSSDRVSNEQFF. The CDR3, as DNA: TGTGCCAGCAGTTCGGACAGGGTTAGTAATGAGCAGTTCTTC.

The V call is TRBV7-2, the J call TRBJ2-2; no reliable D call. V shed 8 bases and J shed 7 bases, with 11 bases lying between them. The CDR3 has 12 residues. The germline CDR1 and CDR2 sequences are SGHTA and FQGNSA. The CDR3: CASGLDGGELFF. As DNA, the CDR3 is TGTGCCAGCGGCCTAGACGGCGGGGAGCTGTTTTTT.

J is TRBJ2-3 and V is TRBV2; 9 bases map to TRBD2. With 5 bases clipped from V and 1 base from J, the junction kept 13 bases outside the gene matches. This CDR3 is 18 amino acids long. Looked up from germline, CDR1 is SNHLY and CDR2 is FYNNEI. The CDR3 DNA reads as TGTGCCAGCAGTCCCCAGGGACTAGCAGGAGGTGGCACAGATACGCAGTATTTT. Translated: CASSPQGLAGGGTDTQYF.